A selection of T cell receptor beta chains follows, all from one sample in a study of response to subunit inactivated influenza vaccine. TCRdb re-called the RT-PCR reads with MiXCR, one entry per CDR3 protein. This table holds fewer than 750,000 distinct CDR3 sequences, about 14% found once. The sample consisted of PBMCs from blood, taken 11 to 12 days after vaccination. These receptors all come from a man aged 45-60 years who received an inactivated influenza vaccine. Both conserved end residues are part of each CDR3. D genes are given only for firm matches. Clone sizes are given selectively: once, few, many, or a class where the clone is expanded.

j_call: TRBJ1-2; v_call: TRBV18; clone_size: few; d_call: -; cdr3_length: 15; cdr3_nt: TGTGCCAGCTCACCAGGGACGGCCCCCAACTATGGCTACACCTTC; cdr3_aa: CASSPGTAPNYGYTF
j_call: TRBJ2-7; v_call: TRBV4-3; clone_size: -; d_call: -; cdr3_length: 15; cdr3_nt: TGCGCCAGCAGCCAAGGACGGACGGGGTTTTTAAGGCAGTACTTC; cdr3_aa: CASSQGRTGFLRQYF
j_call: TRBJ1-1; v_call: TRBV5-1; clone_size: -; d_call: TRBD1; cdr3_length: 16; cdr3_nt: TGCGCCAGCAAAATTACAGGGGGCATCACGGGCACTGAAGCTTTCTTT; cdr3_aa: CASKITGGITGTEAFF
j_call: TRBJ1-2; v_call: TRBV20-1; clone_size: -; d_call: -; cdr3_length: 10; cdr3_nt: TGCAGTGCCAGCCGGGGGTCCTACACCTTC; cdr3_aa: CSASRGSYTF
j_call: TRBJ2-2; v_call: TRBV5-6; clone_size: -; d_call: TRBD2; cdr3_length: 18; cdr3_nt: TGTGCCAGCAGCTTGGGACTAGCGGGGCTCCAGGGCACCGGGGAGCTGTTTTTT; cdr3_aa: CASSLGLAGLQGTGELFF
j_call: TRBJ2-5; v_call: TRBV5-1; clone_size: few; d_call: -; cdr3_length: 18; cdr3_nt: TGCGCCAGCAGCGAGACAGGTTTCCTCGGGGGGCCCCAAGAGACCCAGTACTTC; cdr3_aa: CASSETGFLGGPQETQYF
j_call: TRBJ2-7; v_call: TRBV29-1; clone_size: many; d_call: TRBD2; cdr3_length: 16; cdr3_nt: TGCAGCGTTGAAGATCCAGCGGGAGGTTTAGTCGACGAGCAGTACTTC; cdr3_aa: CSVEDPAGGLVDEQYF
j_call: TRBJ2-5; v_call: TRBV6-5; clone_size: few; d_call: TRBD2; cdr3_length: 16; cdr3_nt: TGTGCCAGCAGTTACTCGGGACTAGCGGGAAGAGAGACCCAGTACTTC; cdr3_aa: CASSYSGLAGRETQYF
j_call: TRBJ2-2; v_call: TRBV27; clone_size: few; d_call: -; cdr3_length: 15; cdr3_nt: TGTGCCAGCAGTCCCGGACCTGCTAGACCCGGGGAGCTGTTTTTT; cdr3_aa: CASSPGPARPGELFF
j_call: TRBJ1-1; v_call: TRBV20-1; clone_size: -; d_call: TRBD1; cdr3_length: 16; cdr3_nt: TGCAGTGCTAGGCCATACAGGGGGGCCGGGAACACTGAAGCTTTCTTT; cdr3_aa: CSARPYRGAGNTEAFF
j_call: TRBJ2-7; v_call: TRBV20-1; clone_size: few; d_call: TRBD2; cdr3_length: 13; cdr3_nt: TGCAGTGCTAGCCGGGGGGATTCCTACGAGCAGTACTTC; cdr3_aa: CSASRGDSYEQYF
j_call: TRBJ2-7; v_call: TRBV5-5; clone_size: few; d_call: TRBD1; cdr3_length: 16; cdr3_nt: TGTGCCAGCAGCTTGGCCGTGAGGACAGGGGGCTACGAGCAGTACTTC; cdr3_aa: CASSLAVRTGGYEQYF
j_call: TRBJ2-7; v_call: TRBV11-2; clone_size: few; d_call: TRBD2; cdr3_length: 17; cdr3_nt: TGTGCCAGCAGCGATAGTCTAGCGGGAGGGCCTTTCTACGAGCAGTACTTC; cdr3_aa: CASSDSLAGGPFYEQYF
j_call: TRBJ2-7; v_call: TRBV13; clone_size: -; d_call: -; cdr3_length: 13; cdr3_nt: TGTGCCAGCAGCTTAGGTCGGGATTTACAGCAGTACTTC; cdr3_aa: CASSLGRDLQQYF
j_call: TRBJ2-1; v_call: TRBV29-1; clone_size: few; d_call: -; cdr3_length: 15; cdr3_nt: TGCAGCGTTGAAGGCCTCAACGGCTCCTACAATGAGCAGTTCTTC; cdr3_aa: CSVEGLNGSYNEQFF
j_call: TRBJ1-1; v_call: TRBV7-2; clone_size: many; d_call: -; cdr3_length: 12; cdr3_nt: TGTGCCAGCAGCCCCGGGACGGGGAGAGCTTTCTTT; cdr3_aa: CASSPGTGRAFF
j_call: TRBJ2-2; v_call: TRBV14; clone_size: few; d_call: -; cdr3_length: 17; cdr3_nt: TGTGCCAGCAGCCATCGAAGCTGGGGCGAGAACACCGGGGAGCTGTTTTTT; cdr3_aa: CASSHRSWGENTGELFF
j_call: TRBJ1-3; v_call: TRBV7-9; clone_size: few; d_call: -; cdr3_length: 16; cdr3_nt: TGTGCCAGCAGCCCCCGCGGTTTCTACTCTGGAAACACCATATATTTT; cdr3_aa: CASSPRGFYSGNTIYF
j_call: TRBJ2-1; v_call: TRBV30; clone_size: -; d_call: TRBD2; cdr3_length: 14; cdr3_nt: TGTGCCTGGAGTACTAGCGGCGCCTACAATGAGCAGTTCTTC; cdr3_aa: CAWSTSGAYNEQFF
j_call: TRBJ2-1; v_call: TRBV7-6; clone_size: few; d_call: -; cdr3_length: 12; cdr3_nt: TGTGCCAGCAGCTTAGTTCCCGTTGAGCAGTTCTTC; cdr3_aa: CASSLVPVEQFF
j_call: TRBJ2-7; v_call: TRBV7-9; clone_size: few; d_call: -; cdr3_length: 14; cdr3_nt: TGTGCCAGCAGCTCCGGAGTTATGGTCTACGAGCAGTACTTC; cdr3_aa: CASSSGVMVYEQYF
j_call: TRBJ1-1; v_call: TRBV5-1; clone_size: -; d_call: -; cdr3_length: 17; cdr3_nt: TGCGCCAGCAGCTTGTCTATCGTGGGGGGCCCGAACACTGAAGCTTTCTTT; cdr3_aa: CASSLSIVGGPNTEAFF
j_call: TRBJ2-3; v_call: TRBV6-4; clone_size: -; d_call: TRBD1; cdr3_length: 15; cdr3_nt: TGTGCCAGCAGTGAAGGGACAGCTAGCACAGATACGCAGTATTTT; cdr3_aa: CASSEGTASTDTQYF
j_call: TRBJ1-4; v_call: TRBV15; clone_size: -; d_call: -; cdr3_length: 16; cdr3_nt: TGTGCCACCAGCAGAGATCCGGGACAACCTAATGAAAAACTGTTTTTT; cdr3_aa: CATSRDPGQPNEKLFF
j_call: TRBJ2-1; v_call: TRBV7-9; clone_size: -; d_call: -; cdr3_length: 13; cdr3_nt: TGTGCCAGCAGCACCCCCCCGAGGAATGAGCAGTTCTTC; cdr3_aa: CASSTPPRNEQFF